Listed below are T cell receptor beta chains from one sample, sequenced in a study of T cell responses to AZD1222 COVID-19 vaccine. Produced via immunoSEQ multiplex PCR; TCRdb's table is partial and in-frame only. There are tens of thousands of clones in the sample; roughly 90% occur only once, and roughly 7.3% lies in the top ten. The sample in question was peripheral blood, obtained on day 0 of AZD1222 vaccination. These receptors were collected from an adult in good health. Both conserved end residues are part of each CDR3. Fields, in order: D gene, clone size, J gene, V gene, CDR3 DNA, CDR3 protein. D genes are given only for firm matches. The size entry is marked missing in some rows and otherwise reads once, few, many or a size class.

>NA|NA|TRBJ1-1|TRBV6-1
TGTGCCAGCAGTGAAGAAAGAGGCACTGAAGCTTTCTTT
CASSEERGTEAFF
>NA|NA|TRBJ1-2|TRBV19
TGTGCCAGTATGATAACAGGGATCGGCTACACCTTC
CASMITGIGYTF
>NA|NA|TRBJ1-2|TRBV14
TGTGCCAGCAGCTACTTGGGACTGGACTATGGCTACACCTTC
CASSYLGLDYGYTF
>TRBD2|NA|TRBJ2-3|TRBV9
TGTGCCAGCAGCGTAGGGGGTAGCGGGAGCACAGATACGCAGTATTTT
CASSVGGSGSTDTQYF
>TRBD2|few|TRBJ2-7|TRBV6-5
TGTGCCAGCAGTAGCGGGAGTACCTCGCCTTACGAGCAGTACTTC
CASSSGSTSPYEQYF
>NA|NA|TRBJ1-1|TRBV6-5
TGTGCCAGCAGTTACTCGCGGACACACATGAACACTGAAGCTTTCTTT
CASSYSRTHMNTEAFF
>NA|NA|TRBJ1-1|TRBV10-3
TGTGCCATCAGTTGGGGGAACACTGAAGCTTTCTTT
CAISWGNTEAFF
>TRBD2|once|TRBJ2-7|TRBV3-1/TRBV3-2
TGTGCCAGCAGCCAAGGGACTAGCGGCTACGAGCAGTACTTC
CASSQGTSGYEQYF
>NA|NA|TRBJ1-2|TRBV21-1
TGTGCCAGCAGCCGGATTCAACCTCACCTTTATGGCTACACCTTC
CASSRIQPHLYGYTF
>NA|NA|TRBJ1-1|TRBV6-2/TRBV6-3
TGTGCCAGCAGTTACGGGCAGAACACTGAAGCTTTCTTT
CASSYGQNTEAFF
>NA|NA|TRBJ2-7|TRBV20-1
TGCAGTGCTAGTCTGTTAGCGGAACCATACGAGCAGTACTTC
CSASLLAEPYEQYF
>TRBD1|NA|TRBJ1-2|TRBV27
TGTGCCAGCAGTACCGGGACAGGCGCCCTTAACTATGGCTACACCTTC
CASSTGTGALNYGYTF
>TRBD1|NA|TRBJ2-7|TRBV29-1
TGCAGCGTTGAGTACTCCGGGACAGGATACTCCTACGAACAGTACTTC
CSVEYSGTGYSYEQYF
>NA|NA|TRBJ2-3|TRBV6-4
TGTGCCAGCAGTGAGGTAGTTACAGATACGCAGTATTTT
CASSEVVTDTQYF
>TRBD2|NA|TRBJ2-3|TRBV2
TGTGCCAGCAGTGCCTTAGCGGGCCCCACAGATACGCAGTATTTT
CASSALAGPTDTQYF
>NA|NA|TRBJ2-2|TRBV18
TGTGCCAGCTCACTTGAGCTATACACCGGGGAGCTGTTTTTT
CASSLELYTGELFF
>TRBD2|NA|TRBJ2-1|TRBV28
TGTGCCAGCAGTTTGGGGCGGGGGGCACTAAATGAGCAGTTCTTC
CASSLGRGALNEQFF
>TRBD2|NA|TRBJ2-2|TRBV3-1/TRBV3-2
TGTGCCAGCAGCCCGAGACTAGCGGGACGAACCGGGGAGCTGTTTTTT
CASSPRLAGRTGELFF
>NA|once|TRBJ2-1|TRBV20-1
TGCAGTGCAGCGAAGGTCCGGTTGTTCTTC
CSAAKVRLFF
>NA|NA|TRBJ1-1|TRBV4-3
TGCGCCAGCAGCCAAGATCAAGGGCTGGGCACTGAAGCTTTCTTT
CASSQDQGLGTEAFF
>NA|NA|TRBJ1-5|TRBV9
TGTGCCAGCAGCGTAGAAGTAGGGGGTTATCAGCCCCAGCATTTT
CASSVEVGGYQPQHF
>NA|NA|TRBJ1-3|TRBV9
TGTGCCAGCAGCGTCGAGGGCTCTGGAAACACCATATATTTT
CASSVEGSGNTIYF
>NA|NA|TRBJ1-3|TRBV7-8
TGTGCCAGCAGCCGCCAAGACGGCCACTCTGGAAACACCATATATTTT
CASSRQDGHSGNTIYF
>NA|NA|TRBJ1-4|TRBV2
TGTGCCAGCATGCAAGAGTGGGGGACTAATGAAAAACTGTTTTTT
CASMQEWGTNEKLFF
>NA|NA|TRBJ2-1|TRBV4-1
TGCGCCAGCAGTTTCTCAGGTTTGGTCACGAATGAGCAGTTCTTC
CASSFSGLVTNEQFF
>TRBD1|NA|TRBJ1-2|TRBV4-1
TGCGCCAGCAACGACAGGGCTGTTTCGCTGGAAGGCTACACCTTC
CASNDRAVSLEGYTF
>NA|NA|TRBJ2-3|TRBV5-1
TGCGCCAGCAGCTTTGGGGTGACTAGCACAGATACGCAGTATTTT
CASSFGVTSTDTQYF
>NA|NA|TRBJ2-6|TRBV7-2
TGTGCCAGCAGCTTAGGAGACAGTTTAAACTCTGGGGCCAACGTCCTGACTTTC
CASSLGDSLNSGANVLTF
>TRBD1|NA|TRBJ1-2|TRBV11-2
TGTGCCAGCAGCTTAGGAGGACAGGGAAACGGCTACACCTTC
CASSLGGQGNGYTF
>TRBD2|once|TRBJ2-1|TRBV7-6
TGTGCCAGCAGCCCAACAATCGGGGCAGTAACTAGCGGGAGAACCAATGAGCAGTTCTTC
CASSPTIGAVTSGRTNEQFF
>TRBD1|NA|TRBJ1-1|TRBV7-9
TGTGCCAGCTTGGGACAGGGGGCGCCGGCTGAAGCTTTCTTT
CASLGQGAPAEAFF
>NA|NA|TRBJ2-7|TRBV3-1/TRBV3-2
TGTGCCAGCAGCCAAGATATGGAGGGAGTGGGCTACGAGCAGTACTTC
CASSQDMEGVGYEQYF
>NA|NA|TRBJ1-3|TRBV19
TGTGCATCGAGGAGGTCCGGGCTTGGAAACACCATATATTTT
CASRRSGLGNTIYF
>NA|NA|TRBJ2-6|TRBV4-2
TGTGCCAGCAGCCAACTTTCAGCCTCTGGGGCCAACGTCCTGACTTTC
CASSQLSASGANVLTF
>NA|NA|TRBJ2-3|TRBV5-4
TGTGCCAGCAGCTTGTGGACCAGACCCGATACGCAGTATTTT
CASSLWTRPDTQYF
>NA|NA|TRBJ2-2|TRBV7-3
TGTGCCAGCAGCTTAGTCCCAGGGTTAGGCGGGGAGCTGTTTTTT
CASSLVPGLGGELFF
>NA|NA|TRBJ1-5|TRBV11-2
TGTGCCAGCAGTCGCACGGGGGGGCAGCCCCAGCATTTT
CASSRTGGQPQHF
>TRBD2|NA|TRBJ2-1|TRBV7-9
TGTGCCAGCAGATCTAGCGGGATAAGGGATGAGCAGTTCTTC
CASRSSGIRDEQFF
>NA|NA|TRBJ2-7|TRBV29-1
TGCAGCGTTGTGTTAGGGAAACCCCCTTACGAGCAGTACTTC
CSVVLGKPPYEQYF
>NA|NA|TRBJ2-1|TRBV7-3
TGTGCCAGCAGCTTACACAATGAGCAGTTCTTC
CASSLHNEQFF
>NA|NA|TRBJ2-2|TRBV7-2
TGTGCCAGCAGCTCGAGCCCAGTCCGGGAGCTGTTTTTT
CASSSSPVRELFF
>NA|NA|TRBJ2-6|TRBV29-1
TGCAGCGTTGGGCACGGGAGCTCTGGGGCCAACGTCCTGACTTTC
CSVGHGSSGANVLTF
>TRBD2|NA|TRBJ2-5|TRBV19
TGTGCCAGTAGTATAGGACTAGCGGGACACGTCGAGACCCAGTACTTC
CASSIGLAGHVETQYF
>TRBD2|NA|TRBJ2-1|TRBV11-2
TGTGCCAGCAGCTTAGATCAACTAGCGGCAATGAGCTCCTACAATGAGCAGTTCTTC
CASSLDQLAAMSSYNEQFF
>TRBD2|NA|TRBJ2-1|TRBV30
TGTGCCTGGAGTGTGGGCGGGAGGGCCAATGAGCAGTTCTTC
CAWSVGGRANEQFF
>NA|NA|TRBJ2-1|TRBV5-4
TGTGCCAGCAGCTCGACTAGCAATGAGCAGTTCTTC
CASSSTSNEQFF
>NA|NA|TRBJ1-2|TRBV7-2
TGTGCCAGCAGCTCGAGCAGGTCCTATGGCTACACCTTC
CASSSSRSYGYTF
>TRBD2|once|TRBJ2-1|TRBV29-1
TGCAGCGTTGAATGGCAGGGGGGAGGCCTAGCGGGAGAACTCGACTACAATGAGCAGTTCTTC
CSVEWQGGGLAGELDYNEQFF
>NA|NA|TRBJ1-5|TRBV29-1
TGCAGCGTTGGTAGTCAGCCCCAGCATTTT
CSVGSQPQHF
>NA|few|TRBJ2-3|TRBV7-2
TGTGCCAGCAGAAACTCCCCCTCGAGAGCCACAGATACGCAGTATTTT
CASRNSPSRATDTQYF
>TRBD1|NA|TRBJ2-2|TRBV11-3
TGTGCCAGCAGCTCCCCCCCAGACAGGGGGCTTCCCGGGGAGCTGTTTTTT
CASSSPPDRGLPGELFF